This section outlines one TCR beta chain sequence together with its context. Antigen: not known. This CDR3 region has 16 residues. Trimming stripped 0 bases from V and 0 bases from J, with 12 bases between. The germline CDR1 and CDR2 sequences are DFQATT and SNEGSKA (reference sequence). The data originate from a study of T cell repertoires in cytomegalovirus infection. TCRdb ran MiXCR on the reads and lists one entry per CDR3 protein. The data contain tens of thousands of distinct CDR3 sequences, more than 15% of them singletons. This chain links TRBV20-1 with TRBJ2-1; TRBD1 might be the D (6 bases). The material was CD8+ T cells from cultured PBMCs, obtained from culture after CMV antigen stimulation. The sequence derives from a human donor in good health (CMV status not recorded). Some clones in this sample may be carry-over from other donors' samples. CDR3 sequence reads: CSARDRQGGSYNEQFF. In nucleotides, the CDR3 is TGCAGTGCTAGAGATCGGCAAGGGGGCTCCTACAATGAGCAGTTCTTC.